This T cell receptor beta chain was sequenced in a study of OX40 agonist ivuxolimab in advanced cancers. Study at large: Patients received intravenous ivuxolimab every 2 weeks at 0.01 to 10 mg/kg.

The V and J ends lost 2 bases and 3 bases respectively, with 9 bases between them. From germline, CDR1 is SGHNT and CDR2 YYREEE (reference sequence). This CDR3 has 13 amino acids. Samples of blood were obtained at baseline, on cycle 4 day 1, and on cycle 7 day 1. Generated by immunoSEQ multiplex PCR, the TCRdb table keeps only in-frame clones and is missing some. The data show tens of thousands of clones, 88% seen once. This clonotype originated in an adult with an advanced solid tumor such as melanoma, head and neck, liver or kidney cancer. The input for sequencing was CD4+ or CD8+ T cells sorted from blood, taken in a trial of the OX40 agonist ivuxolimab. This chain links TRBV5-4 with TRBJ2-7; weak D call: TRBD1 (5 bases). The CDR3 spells CASSLGHSYEQYF. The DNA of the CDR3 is TGTGCCAGCAGCTTAGGACACAGCTACGAGCAGTACTTC.